One T cell receptor beta chain is described in this entry. These data come from a study of identifying expanded T cells in peripheral blood. Generated by immunoSEQ multiplex PCR, the TCRdb table keeps only in-frame clones and is missing some. The sample has some 78,000 clones, about 83% seen once. V lost 6 bases, J lost 6 bases, and 8 bases stayed unmatched. The CDR3 sequence is 14 residues long. Germline-derived CDR1 and CDR2 are MNHEY and SMNVEV (reference sequence). This TCR came from a person aged 18 to 75 in good health. The V call is TRBV27, the J call TRBJ1-1, with 9 bases aligning to TRBD1. The source material was blood. CDR3 sequence reads: CASRITGGFAEAFF. The DNA of the CDR3 is TGTGCCAGCAGAATAACAGGGGGCTTTGCTGAAGCTTTCTTT.